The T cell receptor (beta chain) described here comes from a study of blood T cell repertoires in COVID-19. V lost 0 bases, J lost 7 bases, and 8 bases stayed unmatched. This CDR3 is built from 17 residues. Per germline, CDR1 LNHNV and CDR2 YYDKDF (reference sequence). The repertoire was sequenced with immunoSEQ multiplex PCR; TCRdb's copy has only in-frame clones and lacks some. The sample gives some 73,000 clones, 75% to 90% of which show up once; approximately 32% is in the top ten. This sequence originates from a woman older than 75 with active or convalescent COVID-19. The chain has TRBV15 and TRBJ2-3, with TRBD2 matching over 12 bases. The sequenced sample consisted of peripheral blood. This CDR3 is CATSREVLAGGLNTQYF. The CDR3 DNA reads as TGTGCCACCAGCAGAGAAGTACTAGCGGGGGGTTTAAATACGCAGTATTTT. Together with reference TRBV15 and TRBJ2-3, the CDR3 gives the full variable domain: DAMVIQNPRYQVTQFGKPVTLSCSQTLNHNVMYWYQQKSSQAPKLLFHYYDKDFNNEADTPDNFQSRRPNTSFCFLDIRSPGLGDTAMYLCATSREVLAGGLNTQYFGPGTRLTVL.